This TCR beta chain is from a study of blood T cell repertoires in COVID-19. Study in general: PBMCs, B-cell-depleted T cells, or T cells were the source of the cDNA or gDNA that made up the material.

Sequencing was performed with immunoSEQ multiplex PCR; in TCRdb, only in-frame clones are kept and a portion is missing. The table includes about 76,000 clones, 75% to 90% detected once. Germline values: CDR1 SGHRS, CDR2 YFSETQ. V lost 1 base and J 3 bases, leaving 7 bases between the germline ends. CDR3 length: 13 amino acids. The chain carries TRBV5-1 and TRBJ1-1; D is unresolved. The receptor's source is a human donor in a cohort sampled during active COVID-19. Input material: peripheral blood. CDR3 loop: CASSLNRYTEAFF. DNA for the CDR3: TGCGCCAGCAGCTTGAATCGGTACACTGAAGCTTTCTTT.